These 20 T cell receptor beta chains came from one sample sequenced in a study of OX40 agonist ivuxolimab in advanced cancers. Assay: immunoSEQ multiplex PCR; the TCRdb copy retains only in-frame clones and omits some. The sample holds 100,000 or so clones; approximately 94% are singletons and the top ten take 2% to 2.5%. The sequencing used CD4+ or CD8+ T cells sorted from blood, collected in a trial of the OX40 agonist ivuxolimab. Receptor source: an adult with an advanced solid tumor such as melanoma, head and neck, liver or kidney cancer.

This sequence joins TRBV7-6 and TRBJ2-7; tentatively, D is TRBD2 (5 bases). Germline assignment: CDR1 SGHVS and CDR2 FNYEAQ. The V and J ends lost 0 bases and 3 bases respectively, with 9 bases between them. The CDR3 has 14 amino acids. CDR3 in amino acids: CASSLASGDYEQYF. CDR3 DNA sequence: TGTGCCAGCAGCTTAGCGTCCGGGGACTACGAGCAGTACTTC.

The J gene is TRBJ2-6, the V gene TRBV28; D remains unclear. Germline CDR1 MDHEN, CDR2 SYDVKM. The CDR3 has 17 residues. The V end lost 6 bases, the J end lost 0 bases, and 15 bases lay between the germline ends. This CDR3 reads CASSFPDLNSGANVLTF. Written as DNA, the CDR3 is TGTGCCAGCAGCTTCCCCGACCTGAACTCTGGGGCCAACGTCCTGACTTTC.

This chain joins TRBV4-1 and TRBJ2-7; D not certain. The V gene's germline CDR1 is MGHRA and CDR2 YSYEKL. The CDR3 spans 13 residues. Trimming removed 0 bases at V and 4 bases at J, with 7 bases between. CDR3: CASSQDLVYEQYF. CDR3 nucleotide sequence: TGCGCCAGCAGCCAAGATTTGGTTTACGAGCAGTACTTC.

J is TRBJ2-3 and V is TRBV19; tentatively, D is TRBD1 (6 bases). The germline V gene encodes CDR1 LNHDA and CDR2 SQIVND (reference sequence). Trimming shortened V by 6 bases and J by 4 bases, and 17 bases separated the two germline ends. The CDR3 consists of 15 residues. CDR3 in amino acids: CASSSGVASADTQYF. The CDR3 bases are TGTGCCAGTAGCTCAGGGGTCGCAAGCGCAGATACGCAGTATTTT.

The genes are TRBV27 and TRBJ2-2; TRBD2 is a possible D gene (6 bases). Per the germline V gene, CDR1 is MNHEY and CDR2 is SMNVEV (reference sequence). The CDR3 loop spans 17 amino acids. The V end lost 3 bases, the J end lost 6 bases, and 20 bases lay between the germline ends. The CDR3 here is CASSLRAMEGRSGELFF. The CDR3 nucleotides are TGTGCCAGCAGTTTGAGGGCTATGGAGGGGAGGTCCGGGGAGCTGTTTTTT.

This clone was counted once. In DNA, the CDR3 is TGTGCCAGCAGCTTAGCGTTTACAAGCGAGCAGTACTTC. Translation: CASSLAFTSEQYF. V usage is TRBV7-6 and J usage is TRBJ2-7; D is unresolved. The CDR3 is 13 residues long. The V gene lost 0 bases and the J gene lost 6 bases, with 9 bases spanning the gap. Germline V gene lookup returns CDR1 SGHVS and CDR2 FNYEAQ.

The rearrangement links TRBV5-5 to TRBJ2-1; 10 nucleotides agree with TRBD2. CDR3 length: 15 amino acids. Per the germline V gene, CDR1 is SGHKS and CDR2 is YYEKEE (reference sequence). V dropped 1 base and J dropped 6; count of bases not matched to a gene: 4. The CDR3 reads CASSLLAGESNEQFF. Written as DNA, the CDR3 is TGTGCCAGCAGCTTGCTAGCGGGGGAAAGCAATGAGCAGTTCTTC.

V gene TRBV6-5 combines with J gene TRBJ2-1, with TRBD2 identical over 9 bases. The germline V gene encodes CDR1 MNHEY and CDR2 SVGAGI. The CDR3 has 15 amino acids. With V trimmed by 4 bases and J by 7 bases, 8 bases remained unmatched. CDR3 DNA: TGTGCCAGCAGTTTAGGGGCTAGCGGGGCTAATGAGCAGTTCTTC. Amino acids: CASSLGASGANEQFF.

This clone was found once. The rearrangement joins TRBV29-1 to TRBJ2-3; D uncertain. The CDR3 is 11 residues long. V was cut by 6 bases and J by 5 bases, with 9 bases left in between. The germline V gene encodes CDR1 SQVTM and CDR2 ANQGSEA. The CDR3 sequence: CSVVQVDTQYF. As DNA, the CDR3 is TGCAGCGTGGTCCAAGTAGATACGCAGTATTTT.

This chain uses TRBV19 with TRBJ1-2; possible D gene TRBD1, 5 bases. With 8 bases removed from V and 4 bases from J, the gap between germline ends came to 14 bases. Germline CDR1 is LNHDA and CDR2 is SQIVND (reference sequence). CDR3 length equals 13 residues. CDR3 DNA: TGTGCCAGTTCTCGCCGTGACAGCTATGGCTACACCTTC. It translates to CASSRRDSYGYTF.

The table lists this clone with a count of one. The chain carries TRBV4-1 and TRBJ1-5; D perhaps matches TRBD1 (5 bases). The CDR3 is 14 residues long. V was shortened by 2 bases and J by 5 bases, with 10 bases between the two germline ends. Germline V CDR1 and CDR2: MGHRA, YSYEKL. CDR3 in DNA: TGCGCCAGCAGCCAACTTCCGGGGGATCAGCCCCAGCATTTT. Translated, it gives CASSQLPGDQPQHF.

The chain uses TRBV11-2 and TRBJ2-1, with a weak D call TRBD2 (7 bases). Germline V gene sequence: CDR1 SGHAT, CDR2 FQNNGV. This CDR3 has 15 residues. Trimming took 9 bases from V and 8 from J, leaving 23 bases between them. The chain's CDR3 is CASRGALNQRDEQFF. DNA of the CDR3: TGTGCCAGTCGGGGGGCCCTAAACCAACGGGATGAGCAGTTCTTC.

The genes are TRBV13 and TRBJ2-7, with a weak D call TRBD2 (6 bases). Germline CDR1 PRHDT, CDR2 FYEKMQ (reference sequence). V was cut by 3 bases and J by 2 bases, with 11 bases left in between. CDR3 length equals 14 residues. The CDR3 nucleotides are TGTGCCAGCAGCTTGCTAGCGATCCCCTACGAGCAGTACTTC. This sequence encodes CASSLLAIPYEQYF.

The rearrangement joins TRBV19 to TRBJ2-2, with D uncertain. Between the trimmed V and J ends, which lost 3 bases and 5 bases, there was a span of 7 bases. CDR1 and CDR2 from the germline V gene are LNHDA and SQIVND (reference sequence). CDR3 length: 13 residues. CDR3 loop: CASSIGVTGELFF. CDR3 DNA sequence: TGTGCCAGTAGTATTGGTGTTACCGGGGAGCTGTTTTTT.

The chain couples TRBV27 to TRBJ1-2; D uncertain. Germline V gene data show CDR1 as MNHEY and CDR2 as SMNVEV (reference sequence). CDR3 length: 13 residues. The germline V and J ends were trimmed by 4 bases and 4 bases, with 10 bases remaining between them. CDR3 sequence (DNA): TGTGCCAGCAGTTGGCGGGGAAGCTATGGCTACACCTTC. Its protein is CASSWRGSYGYTF.

V usage is TRBV7-8 and J usage is TRBJ2-1; D is unclear. Germline assignment: CDR1 SGHVS and CDR2 FQNEAQ. V was pared by 4 bases and J by 8 bases, with 15 bases between. This CDR3 has 14 residues. Here the CDR3 reads CASSSYVGFHEQFF. The CDR3 DNA reads TGTGCCAGCAGCTCATACGTCGGATTCCATGAGCAGTTCTTC.

V and J are TRBV29-1 and TRBJ2-7, with D unresolved. The CDR3 covers 13 residues. Germline V lookup: CDR1 SQVTM, CDR2 ANQGSEA. V shed 7 bases and J shed 0 bases, with 13 bases lying between them. CDR3 protein: CSGQDGDSYEQYF. CDR3 DNA sequence: TGCAGCGGGCAGGATGGGGACTCCTACGAGCAGTACTTC.

V is TRBV7-9 and J is TRBJ1-1, with D perhaps TRBD1 (6 bases). V was clipped by 4 bases and J by 4 bases, with 19 bases between them. CDR3 size: 16 residues. Per germline, CDR1 SEHNR and CDR2 FQNEAQ (reference sequence). The CDR3 DNA reads TGTGCCAGCAGCTCAAGGACAGACTTTTTCGGCACTGAAGCTTTCTTT. Amino acid sequence: CASSSRTDFFGTEAFF.

CDR3 sequence reads: CASSQPHTSGRRYTQYF. CDR3 bases: TGCGCCAGCAGCCAGCCCCATACTAGCGGGAGGAGATATACGCAGTATTTT. V usage is TRBV10-1 and J usage is TRBJ2-3; 12 positions agree with TRBD2. CDR1 and CDR2 (germline): WNHNN, SYGVQD (reference sequence). The CDR3 loop spans 17 amino acids. V trimming: 6 bases; J trimming: 7 bases; junction bases outside the gene matches: 14.

This chain uses TRBV28 with TRBJ2-2; TRBD2 matches 9 bases. This CDR3 has 14 residues. Germline lookup yields CDR1 MDHEN and CDR2 SYDVKM. Unmatched junction bases numbered 2, after V lost 6 bases and J lost 3 bases. CDR3 loop: CASRRGGDTGELFF. Here the CDR3 DNA reads TGTGCCAGCAGGCGGGGGGGAGACACCGGGGAGCTGTTTTTT.